This T cell receptor (beta chain) came from a study of cytomegalovirus exposure and HLA in healthy donors. General study points: It was taken for granted in presence/absence analyses that sequencing depth across donors was roughly uniform. Beyond CMV serostatus, there was no information to go on about immune exposure. On later analysis, the bulk of CMV-associated TCR beta chains appeared to be HLA-restricted.

The PCR used 60 Vbeta and 13 Jbeta primers. The assay was immunoSEQ multiplex PCR, and TCRdb's table has in-frame clones only and misses some. The sample includes just over 85,000 clones, roughly 80% of them seen just once. The germline CDR1 and CDR2 sequences are SGHTS and YDEGEE. The CDR3 consists of 15 residues. V lost 0 bases and J lost 3; bases outside the gene matches: 3. Points on this clone: Its antigen is unknown.

The chain couples TRBV5-8 to TRBJ2-5, with 9 bases lining up with TRBD1. This TCR was sampled from a man in his forties or fifties in good health and CMV-seronegative. Sequenced input: PBMCs. The CDR3 sequence: CASSLGTGEKETQYF. The CDR3 nucleotides read TGTGCCAGCAGCTTGGGGACAGGGGAGAAAGAGACCCAGTACTTC.